This TCR beta chain derives from a study of blood T cell repertoires in COVID-19. Study overall: Samples taken during acute and convalescent COVID-19 were collected in the United States, Italy and Spain. The analysed material was cDNA or gDNA that came from T cells, B-cell-depleted T cells, or PBMCs.

Germline values: CDR1 SGDLS, CDR2 YYNGEE. The CDR3 extends over 14 amino acids. V lost 0 bases to trimming and J lost 3 bases, with 9 bases between them. This table comes from immunoSEQ multiplex PCR, and its TCRdb copy is limited to in-frame clones, with some not included. Of around 100,000 clones listed, 82% are singletons. This sequence joins TRBV9 and TRBJ1-1; a weak D match, TRBD1 (5 bases). The source material was peripheral blood. The receptor was isolated from a man between 65 and 79 years old with acute or convalescent COVID-19. The CDR3 loop is CASSVEGRYTEAFF. The CDR3 bases are TGTGCCAGCAGCGTAGAGGGGCGATACACTGAAGCTTTCTTT.